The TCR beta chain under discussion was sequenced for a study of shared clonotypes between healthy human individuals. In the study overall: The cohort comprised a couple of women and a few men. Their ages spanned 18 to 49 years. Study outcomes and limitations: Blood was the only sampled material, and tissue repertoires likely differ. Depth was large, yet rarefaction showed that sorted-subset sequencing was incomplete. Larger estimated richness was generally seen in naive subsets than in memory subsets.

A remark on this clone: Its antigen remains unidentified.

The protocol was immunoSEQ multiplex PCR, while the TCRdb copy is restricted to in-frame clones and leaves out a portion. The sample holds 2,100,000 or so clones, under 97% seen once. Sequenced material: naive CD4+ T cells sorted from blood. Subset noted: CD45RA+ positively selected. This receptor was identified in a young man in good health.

This CDR3 reads CAWIGGSAGKTGELFF. DNA of the CDR3: TGTGCCTGGATAGGAGGAAGCGCAGGAAAAACCGGGGAGCTGTTTTTT. The rearrangement links TRBV30 to TRBJ2-2; TRBD2 might be the D (5 bases). CDR3 size: 16 residues. Germline V gene lookup returns CDR1 GTSNPN and CDR2 SVGIG (reference sequence). Deletions cut 4 bases from V and 5 bases from J, with 20 bases between.